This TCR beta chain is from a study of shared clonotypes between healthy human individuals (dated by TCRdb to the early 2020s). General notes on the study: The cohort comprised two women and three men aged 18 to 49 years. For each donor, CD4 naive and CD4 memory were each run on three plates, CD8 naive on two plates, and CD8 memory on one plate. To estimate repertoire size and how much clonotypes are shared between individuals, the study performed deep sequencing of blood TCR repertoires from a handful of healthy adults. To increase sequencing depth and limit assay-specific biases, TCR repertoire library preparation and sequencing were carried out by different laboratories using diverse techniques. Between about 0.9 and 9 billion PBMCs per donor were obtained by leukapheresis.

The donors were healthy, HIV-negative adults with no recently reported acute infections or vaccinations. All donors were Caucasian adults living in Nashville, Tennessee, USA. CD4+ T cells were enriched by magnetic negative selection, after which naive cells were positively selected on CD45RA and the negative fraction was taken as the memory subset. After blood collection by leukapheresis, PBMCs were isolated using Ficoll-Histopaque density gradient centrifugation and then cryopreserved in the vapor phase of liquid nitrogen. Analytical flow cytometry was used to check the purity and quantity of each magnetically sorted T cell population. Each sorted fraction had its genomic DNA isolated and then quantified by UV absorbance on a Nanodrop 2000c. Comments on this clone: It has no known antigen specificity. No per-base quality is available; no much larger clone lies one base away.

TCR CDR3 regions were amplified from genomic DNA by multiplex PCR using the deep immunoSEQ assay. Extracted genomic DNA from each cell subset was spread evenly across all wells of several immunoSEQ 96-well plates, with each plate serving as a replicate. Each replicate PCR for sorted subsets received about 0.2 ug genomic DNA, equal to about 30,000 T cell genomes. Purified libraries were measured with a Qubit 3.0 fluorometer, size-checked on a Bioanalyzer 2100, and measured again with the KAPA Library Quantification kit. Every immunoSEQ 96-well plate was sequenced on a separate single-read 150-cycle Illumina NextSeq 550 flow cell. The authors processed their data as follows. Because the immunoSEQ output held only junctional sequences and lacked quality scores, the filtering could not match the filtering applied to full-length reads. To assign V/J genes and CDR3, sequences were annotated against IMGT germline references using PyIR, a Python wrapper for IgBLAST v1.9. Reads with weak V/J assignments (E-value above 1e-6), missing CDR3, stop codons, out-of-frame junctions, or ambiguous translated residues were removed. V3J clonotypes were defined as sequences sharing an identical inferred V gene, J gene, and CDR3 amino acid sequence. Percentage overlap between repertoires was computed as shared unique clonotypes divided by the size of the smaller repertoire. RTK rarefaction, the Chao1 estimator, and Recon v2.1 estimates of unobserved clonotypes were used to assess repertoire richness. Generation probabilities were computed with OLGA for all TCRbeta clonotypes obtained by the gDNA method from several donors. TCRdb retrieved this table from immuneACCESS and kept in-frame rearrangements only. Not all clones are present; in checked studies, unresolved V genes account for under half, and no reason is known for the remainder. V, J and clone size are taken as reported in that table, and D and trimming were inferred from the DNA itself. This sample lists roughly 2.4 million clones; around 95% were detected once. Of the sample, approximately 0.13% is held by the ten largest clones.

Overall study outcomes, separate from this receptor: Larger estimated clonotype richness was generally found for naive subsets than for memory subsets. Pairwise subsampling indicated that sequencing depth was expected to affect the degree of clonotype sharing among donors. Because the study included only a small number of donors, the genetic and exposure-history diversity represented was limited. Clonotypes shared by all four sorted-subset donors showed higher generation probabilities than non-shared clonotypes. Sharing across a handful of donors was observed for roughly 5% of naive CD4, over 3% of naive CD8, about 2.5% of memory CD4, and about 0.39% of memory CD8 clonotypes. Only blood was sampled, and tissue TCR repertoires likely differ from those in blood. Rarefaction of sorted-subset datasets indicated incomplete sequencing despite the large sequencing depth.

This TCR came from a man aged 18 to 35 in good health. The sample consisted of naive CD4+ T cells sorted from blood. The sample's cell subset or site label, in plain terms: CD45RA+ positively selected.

CDR3 loop: CASSLGGGSSYNEQFF. The DNA is TGTGCCAGCAGCTTAGGTGGGGGGTCCTCCTACAATGAGCAGTTCTTC. The chain joins TRBV11-2 to TRBJ2-1, and possibly TRBD2, on 6 matching bases. The CDR1 and CDR2 encoded by the germline V gene are SGHAT and FQNNGV. V is pared back by 1 base and J by 0 bases, with 10 bases lying between the germline termini. The cysteine opens and the phenylalanine closes a CDR3 of 16 amino acids. Only the CDR3 part of the read is kept: 48 bases, read in frame from the first base.